This T cell receptor beta chain is from a study of cytomegalovirus exposure and HLA in healthy donors. Findings and caveats of the study: With further analysis later on, most CMV-associated TCR beta chains appeared HLA-restricted.

This clone was observed a few times. Its target is not known. The PCR made use of 60 Vbeta and 13 Jbeta primers. Sequencing used immunoSEQ multiplex PCR; TCRdb keeps in-frame clones, though not all of them. The table shows 100,000 to 120,000 clones, with roughly an eighth occurring only once. CDR3 length equals 15 residues. The V end was cut by 0 bases, the J end by 0 bases, with 8 bases between. From germline, CDR1 is SGHAT and CDR2 FQNNGV. The sample comprised PBMCs. The chain has TRBV11-2 and TRBJ1-1; tentative D call: TRBD1 (6 bases). This TCR was sampled from a man between 35 and 55 years old in good health and CMV-seropositive. The CDR3 DNA sequence: TGTGCCAGCAGCTTAGAGCAGGGGTTGAACACTGAAGCTTTCTTT. It is translated as CASSLEQGLNTEAFF.